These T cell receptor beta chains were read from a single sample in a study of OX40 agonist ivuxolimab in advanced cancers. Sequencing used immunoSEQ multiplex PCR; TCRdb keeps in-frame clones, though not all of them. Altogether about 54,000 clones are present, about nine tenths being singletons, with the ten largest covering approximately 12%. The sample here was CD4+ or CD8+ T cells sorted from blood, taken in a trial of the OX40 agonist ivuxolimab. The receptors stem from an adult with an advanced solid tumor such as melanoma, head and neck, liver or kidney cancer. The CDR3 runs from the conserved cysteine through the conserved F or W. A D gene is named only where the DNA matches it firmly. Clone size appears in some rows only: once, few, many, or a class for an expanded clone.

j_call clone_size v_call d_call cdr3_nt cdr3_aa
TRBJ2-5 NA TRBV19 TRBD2 TGTGCCAGTAGTTCCCAGCCGGGGGAGGGGACCCAGTACTTC CASSSQPGEGTQYF
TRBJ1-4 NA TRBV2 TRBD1 TGTGCCAGCAGTGAAGAGGGCAGGGGGAATGAAAAACTGTTTTTT CASSEEGRGNEKLFF
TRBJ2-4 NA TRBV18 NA TGTGCCAGCTCACCAGAGGGGAACATTCAGTACTTC CASSPEGNIQYF
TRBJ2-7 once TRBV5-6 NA TGTGCCAGCAGCTTGATGGGGACTGCCGAGCAGTACTTC CASSLMGTAEQYF
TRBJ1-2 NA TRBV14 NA TGTGCCAGCAGCCAAGAAGGAAACTATGGCTACACCTTC CASSQEGNYGYTF
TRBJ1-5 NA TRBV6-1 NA TGTGCCAGCAGTGAAGCTGGGCCAGTAGGGTCCCAGCATTTT CASSEAGPVGSQHF
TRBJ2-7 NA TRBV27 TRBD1 TGTGCCAGCAGCCAGTTTATTACAGGGGGCACCTACGAGCAGTACTTC CASSQFITGGTYEQYF
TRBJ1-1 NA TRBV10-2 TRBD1 TGCGCCAGCAGTGGCAGGGGGAGCACTGAAGCTTTCTTT CASSGRGSTEAFF
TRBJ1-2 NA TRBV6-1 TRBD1 TGTGCCAGCAGTGTACAGGGGGCGGGCTATGGCTACACCTTC CASSVQGAGYGYTF
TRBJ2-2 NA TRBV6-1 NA TGTGCCAGCAGTATCGGGGAGCTGTTTTTT CASSIGELFF
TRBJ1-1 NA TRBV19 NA TGTGCCAGTAGTCCGAGGCCGAACACTGAAGCTTTCTTT CASSPRPNTEAFF
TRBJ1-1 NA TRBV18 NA TGTGCCAGCTCACCGAATGCAGGGGACACTGAAGCTTTCTTT CASSPNAGDTEAFF
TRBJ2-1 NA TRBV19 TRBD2 TGTGCCAGTAGTGGGGGACTAGGCCTCTCGGAGCAGTTCTTC CASSGGLGLSEQFF
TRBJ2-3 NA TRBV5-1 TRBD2 TGCGCCAGCAGCCCTGGTAATAGCGGGGGCACAGATACGCAGTATTTT CASSPGNSGGTDTQYF
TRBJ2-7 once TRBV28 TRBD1 TGTGCCAGCAGTTCGACAGGGATCTCCTACGAGCAGTACTTC CASSSTGISYEQYF
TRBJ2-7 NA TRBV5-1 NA TGCGCCAGCGGCCGGACTCTGGAAGGGGTCGAGCAGTACTTC CASGRTLEGVEQYF
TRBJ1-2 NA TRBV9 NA TGTGCCAGCAGCCCGGGGGGAGTGCATGGCTACACCTTC CASSPGGVHGYTF
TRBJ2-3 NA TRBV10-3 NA TGTGCCATCAGCCCGAGGATAGATACGCAGTATTTT CAISPRIDTQYF
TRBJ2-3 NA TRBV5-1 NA TGCGCCAGCAGCTCCGACAGAGCTAGCACAGATACGCAGTATTTT CASSSDRASTDTQYF
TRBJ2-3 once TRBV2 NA TGTGCCAGTCAGAGAATTAGCACAGATACGCAGTATTTT CASQRISTDTQYF
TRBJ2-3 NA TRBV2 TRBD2 TGTGCCAGCAGAGAGCGGGAGATCACAGATACGCAGTATTTT CASREREITDTQYF
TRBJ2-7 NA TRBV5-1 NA TGCGCCAGCAGCTTGTTAAGGGCTTCCTACGAGCAGTACTTC CASSLLRASYEQYF
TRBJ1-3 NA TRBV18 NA TGTGCCAGCTCACCACGGGATCCGAGCTCTGGAAACACCATATATTTT CASSPRDPSSGNTIYF
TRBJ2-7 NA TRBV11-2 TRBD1 TGTGCCAGCAGCGCCCCCGGGACAGGTCGCTACGAGCAGTACTTC CASSAPGTGRYEQYF
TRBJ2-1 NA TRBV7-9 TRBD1 TGTGCCAGCAGCCTCCGGGACAGGGAATACAATGAGCAGTTCTTC CASSLRDREYNEQFF
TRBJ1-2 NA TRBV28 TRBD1 TGTGCCAGCAGGCCTACGGGACAGGGATTTGGCTACACCTTC CASRPTGQGFGYTF
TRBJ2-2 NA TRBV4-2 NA TGTGCCAGCAGCCAAGAGGGGCGGGCGAACACCGGGGAGCTGTTTTTT CASSQEGRANTGELFF
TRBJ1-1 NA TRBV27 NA TGTGCCAGCAGTTTGTTTCCCGGGGATACTGAAGCTTTCTTT CASSLFPGDTEAFF
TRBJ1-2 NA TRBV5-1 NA TGCGCCAGCAGCTTGAGCCAGGGCTATGGCTACACCTTC CASSLSQGYGYTF
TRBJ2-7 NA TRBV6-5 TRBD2 TGTGCCAGCACCAATGCGGGGGTGTGGAGCGAGCAGTACTTC CASTNAGVWSEQYF
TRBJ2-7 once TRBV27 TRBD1 TGTGCCAGCAGTTTACCAGGGGGCTACGAGCAGTACTTC CASSLPGGYEQYF
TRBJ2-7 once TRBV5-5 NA TGTGCCAGCAGCTTGAAGGGATCCTACGAGCAGTACTTC CASSLKGSYEQYF
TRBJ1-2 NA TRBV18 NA TGTGCCAGCTCACCGGGGGATCACTATGGCTACACCTTC CASSPGDHYGYTF
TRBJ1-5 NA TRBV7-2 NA TGTGCCAGCAGCTTGGGGCCTTTCGAACAGCCCCAGCATTTT CASSLGPFEQPQHF
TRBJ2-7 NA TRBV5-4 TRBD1 TGTGCCAGCAGCTTAGGAATGGGACAGGGGGCCTACGAGCAGTACTTC CASSLGMGQGAYEQYF
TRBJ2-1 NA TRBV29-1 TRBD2 TGCAGCGTGATCAGAGCGGGGCTAAGCTCCTACAATGAGCAGTTCTTC CSVIRAGLSSYNEQFF
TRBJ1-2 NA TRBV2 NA TGTGCCAGCAGTATAGATGCTAGGGGGTATGGCTACACCTTC CASSIDARGYGYTF
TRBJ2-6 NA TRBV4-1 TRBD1 TGCGCCAGCAGCCAGACAGGGGCGGGGGCCAACGTCCTGACTTTC CASSQTGAGANVLTF
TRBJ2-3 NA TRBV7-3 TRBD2 TGTGCCAGCAGCTCCCAGGTAGCGGGAGAGAGCACAGATACGCAGTATTTT CASSSQVAGESTDTQYF
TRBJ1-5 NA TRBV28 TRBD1 TGTGCCAGCAGGGCGGGACAGGGAGATCAGCCCCAGCATTTT CASRAGQGDQPQHF
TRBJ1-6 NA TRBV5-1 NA TGCGCCAGCAGAGAACAGCCTGGGTCACCCCTCCACTTT CASREQPGSPLHF
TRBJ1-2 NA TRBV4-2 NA TGTGCCAGCAGCCAAGACCCCCGGGGACGCGGGCTAAAGGGCTACACCTTC CASSQDPRGRGLKGYTF
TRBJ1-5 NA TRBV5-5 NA TGTGCCAGCAGCCAAAGGTGGGAGTCCTCAAATCAGCCCCAGCATTTT CASSQRWESSNQPQHF
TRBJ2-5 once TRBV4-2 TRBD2 TGTGCCAGCAGCCCAGGTCGGGGGGGCCTAGAGACCCAGTACTTC CASSPGRGGLETQYF